Listed below are T cell receptor beta chains from one sample, sequenced in a study of T cell repertoires in cytomegalovirus infection. Antigens for these TCRs are unknown. TCRdb itself ran the reads through MiXCR, one entry per CDR3 protein. The sample has 110,000 or so distinct CDR3 sequences, roughly 30% seen once. Sequencing used CD8+ T cells from cultured PBMCs, obtained from culture after CMV antigen stimulation. These receptor sequences come from a human donor in good health (CMV status not recorded). Some clones in this sample may be carry-over from other donors' samples. Each CDR3 is given with its conserved first and last residue. The D gene is left open where the match is weak. Rows give clone size only sometimes, using once, few, many, or a class for an expanded clone.

cdr3_nt cdr3_aa v_call clone_size d_call j_call
TGCAGTGCAGAAGACAGCATCCAAGAGACCCAGTACTTC CSAEDSIQETQYF TRBV20-1 NA NA TRBJ2-5
TGTGCCAGCAGTCCCCCCGAGACCCCCGGGGAGCTGTTTTTT CASSPPETPGELFF TRBV27 NA NA TRBJ2-2
TGCAGTGCTAGAGATCGGGCAGGGAGTAGTCGGCAGCCCCAGCATTTT CSARDRAGSSRQPQHF TRBV20-1 NA NA TRBJ1-5
TGTGCCAGCAGTTGGCTAGCGGGGGGAGTTACCTACAATGAGCAGTTCTTC CASSWLAGGVTYNEQFF TRBV6-6 NA TRBD2 TRBJ2-1
TGTGCCAGCAGGCTTGCGACAGGGTCGTACGAGCAGTACTTC CASRLATGSYEQYF TRBV28 few TRBD1 TRBJ2-7
TGCAGTGCTCCTCGGGGAGGGTCGGCCGGGGAGCTGTTTTTT CSAPRGGSAGELFF TRBV20-1 NA TRBD2 TRBJ2-2
TGTGCCAGCAGCACCCGACTAGCGGGGGTCGACAAGCAGTACTTC CASSTRLAGVDKQYF TRBV7-2 many TRBD2 TRBJ2-7
TGTGCCAGCAGCCGAACGGGGATTGGCAATCAGCCCCAGCATTTT CASSRTGIGNQPQHF TRBV12-3/TRBV12-4 NA NA TRBJ1-5
TGTGCCAGCAGCCAAGATGGTGGGGGGGCCGAAGATACGCAGTATTTT CASSQDGGGAEDTQYF TRBV3-1 NA NA TRBJ2-3
TGTGCCAGCAGCTTAGTAGGGGGCGGTGAAAAACTGTTTTTT CASSLVGGGEKLFF TRBV7-6 NA TRBD1 TRBJ1-4
TGTGCCAGCAGCGCCGGCGGCGGGACGGATTATTACGAGCAGTACTTC CASSAGGGTDYYEQYF TRBV9 NA NA TRBJ2-7
TGTGCCAGCAGCTTCCCCCCGGGACAGCCAACAGTCACAGATACGCAGTATTTT CASSFPPGQPTVTDTQYF TRBV7-2 few TRBD1 TRBJ2-3
TGTGCCAGCAGCTCGGACAGGGCTTCCTACAATGAGCAGTTCTTC CASSSDRASYNEQFF TRBV7-8 NA TRBD1 TRBJ2-1
TGTGCCAGCATCAATATGGGGGACAATGAGCAGTTCTTC CASINMGDNEQFF TRBV3-1 few NA TRBJ2-1
TGTGCCAGCAGTGAGGTAGCGGTGCAGGGGGCGTACTACGAGCAGTACTTC CASSEVAVQGAYYEQYF TRBV6-1 few TRBD1 TRBJ2-7
TGTGCCAGCAGCGCGTGGGGGGACGACGAGCAGTACTTC CASSAWGDDEQYF TRBV7-2 NA NA TRBJ2-7
TGTGCCAGCAGCTTAGTTGGAGGGTTGAGCTCCTACAATGAGCAGTTCTTC CASSLVGGLSSYNEQFF TRBV7-2 few NA TRBJ2-1
TGTGCCAGCAGTTACTCTAGCCCCCCAATAAGTGAGCAGTTCTTC CASSYSSPPISEQFF TRBV6-5 few NA TRBJ2-1
TGCAGTGCTAGGGTTAATGGACAGAGCCTAACCTACGAGCAGTACTTC CSARVNGQSLTYEQYF TRBV20-1 NA NA TRBJ2-7
TGCGCCAGCAGGGACGGGGCGAATGAGCAGTTCTTC CASRDGANEQFF TRBV10-2 NA NA TRBJ2-1